These 18 T cell receptor beta chains came from one sample sequenced in a study of blood T cell repertoires in COVID-19. The method was immunoSEQ multiplex PCR; TCRdb's version includes in-frame clones alone and lacks a portion of them. This sample has about 250,000 clones; about four fifths occur once, and the top ten carry around 4.4%. The sample was peripheral blood. The receptors derive from a man aged 50 to 60 with active or convalescent COVID-19.

This chain uses TRBV6-4 with TRBJ2-5, with TRBD2 identical over 13 bases. The CDR3 runs to 18 residues. J gave up 2 bases and V 3 bases, and 9 bases lay outside the gene matches. Germline CDR1 reads MRHNA; CDR2 reads SNTAGT. This CDR3 is CASSDRRLAGGQQETQYF. In DNA form, the CDR3 reads TGTGCCAGCAGTGATCGACGACTAGCGGGGGGCCAGCAAGAGACCCAGTACTTC.

This chain links TRBV5-1 with TRBJ1-6; D gene ambiguous. Per germline, CDR1 SGHRS and CDR2 YFSETQ. Trimming took off 4 bases at V and 5 bases at J, with 10 bases between the two ends. This CDR3 has 14 residues. The CDR3 bases are TGCGCCAGCAGCGGGCAGACGAATAATTCACCCCTCCACTTT. As protein: CASSGQTNNSPLHF.

This chain links TRBV28 with TRBJ1-5, with a weak D call TRBD1 (6 bases). The CDR3 loop spans 16 amino acids. Germline V CDR1 and CDR2: MDHEN, SYDVKM. The V end lost 6 bases, the J end lost 0 bases, and 15 bases lay between the germline ends. CDR3 nucleotide sequence: TGTGCCAGCAGATCCTCCGGGACAAATAGCAATCAGCCCCAGCATTTT. Its translation is CASRSSGTNSNQPQHF.

The V and J genes are TRBV4-3 and TRBJ1-2; the D is unclear. Germline assignment: CDR1 LGHNA and CDR2 YSLEER. There are 17 residues in the CDR3. V shed 0 bases and J shed 4 bases, with 18 bases lying between them. Written as DNA, the CDR3 is TGCGCCAGCAGCCAAGATAGTTCAGCGGGAGACGGCTATGGCTACACCTTC. Protein: CASSQDSSAGDGYGYTF.

This clone was recorded a few times. The V call is TRBV4-2, the J call TRBJ1-1; D uncertain. Per the germline V gene, CDR1 is LGHNA and CDR2 is YNFKEQ. CDR3 length: 13 amino acids. V lost 4 bases to trimming and J lost 5 bases, with 11 bases between them. CDR3 amino acids: CASSRTGETEAFF. The CDR3 DNA reads TGTGCCAGCAGCCGTACCGGGGAGACTGAAGCTTTCTTT.

This clone has just a few counts. The V call is TRBV15, the J call TRBJ2-5, with TRBD2 matching 9 bases. Germline CDR1 LNHNV, CDR2 YYDKDF (reference sequence). Trimming at V came to 2 bases and at J to 5 bases, leaving 9 bases not matched to a gene. This CDR3 is built from 16 residues. This CDR3 is CATSRQRGAGGETQYF. The CDR3, as DNA: TGTGCCACCAGCAGACAGCGGGGGGCTGGTGGGGAGACCCAGTACTTC. The whole variable domain, filled in from reference TRBV15 and TRBJ2-5, reads DAMVIQNPRYQVTQFGKPVTLSCSQTLNHNVMYWYQQKSSQAPKLLFHYYDKDFNNEADTPDNFQSRRPNTSFCFLDIRSPGLGDTAMYLCATSRQRGAGGETQYFGPGTRLLVL.

The chain uses TRBV16 and TRBJ1-5; unclear D gene. The CDR3 consists of 15 residues. Trimming shortened V by 2 bases and J by 0 bases, and 8 bases separated the two germline ends. Per the germline V gene, CDR1 is KGHSY and CDR2 is FQNENV. The CDR3 sequence: CASSQLQLSNQPQHF. The CDR3 nucleotides are TGTGCCAGCAGCCAACTACAGCTTAGCAATCAGCCCCAGCATTTT.

The chain has TRBV5-1 and TRBJ2-3, with D hard to call. The germline gives CDR1 SGHRS, CDR2 YFSETQ. V was shortened by 3 bases and J by 3 bases, with 8 bases between the two germline ends. The CDR3 consists of 13 residues. The CDR3 protein is CASSSRTTDTQYF. Written as DNA, the CDR3 is TGCGCCAGCAGCTCCAGAACGACAGATACGCAGTATTTT.

The rearrangement links TRBV5-4 to TRBJ2-1, with 11 bases matching TRBD2. V was clipped by 3 bases and J by 5 bases; unmatched bases: 4. Germline loops: CDR1 SGHNT, CDR2 YYREEE (reference sequence). The CDR3 is made up of 15 amino acids. The DNA of the CDR3 is TGTGCCAGCAGCTGGTTGACTAGCGGGAACAATGAGCAGTTCTTC. Translated: CASSWLTSGNNEQFF.

Only a few counts were recorded for this clone. The CDR3 sequence is CASRVGAQPQHF. As DNA, the CDR3 is TGTGCCAGCAGGGTAGGGGCTCAGCCCCAGCATTTT. The V and J genes are TRBV6-5 and TRBJ1-5; a weak D match, TRBD1 (5 bases). The V gene lost 6 bases and the J gene lost 6 bases, with 9 bases spanning the gap. The CDR3 totals 12 residues. CDR1 MNHEY and CDR2 SVGAGI come from the germline V gene.

The genes are TRBV9 and TRBJ2-5; possibly TRBD1 for D (5 bases). Germline loops: CDR1 SGDLS, CDR2 YYNGEE. Trimming shortened V by 0 bases and J by 5 bases, and 14 bases separated the two germline ends. The CDR3 runs 15 residues. The CDR3 nucleotides read TGTGCCAGCAGCGTAGGGGGATCCAGGGTGGAGACCCAGTACTTC. Translated: CASSVGGSRVETQYF.

The V gene is TRBV6-5, the J gene TRBJ2-2; 9 bases fit TRBD1. The CDR3 length is 13 residues. V lost 5 bases and J lost 6; bases outside the gene matches: 1. Germline V lookup: CDR1 MNHEY, CDR2 SVGAGI. CDR3 DNA: TGTGCCAGCAGTCGGACAGGGGCCGGGGAGCTGTTTTTT. Translation gives CASSRTGAGELFF.

The rearrangement joins TRBV30 to TRBJ1-1; 7 bases agree with TRBD1. This CDR3 is 13 amino acids long. From germline, CDR1 is GTSNPN and CDR2 SVGIG (reference sequence). V lost 1 base to trimming and J lost 4 bases; unmatched junction nucleotides: 3. CDR3 amino acids: CAWSGQGVTEAFF. As DNA, the CDR3 is TGTGCCTGGAGTGGGCAGGGGGTCACTGAAGCTTTCTTT.

The chain carries TRBV28 and TRBJ1-2, with D unresolved. V lost 8 bases to trimming and J lost 8 bases, with 24 bases between them. Germline V CDR1 and CDR2: MDHEN, SYDVKM. CDR3 size: 15 residues. This CDR3 reads CASGWGGRGIGGYTF. The CDR3 DNA reads TGTGCCAGCGGCTGGGGAGGGCGAGGTATTGGGGGCTACACCTTC.

The V call is TRBV20-1, the J call TRBJ2-7; 10 bases are a match to TRBD1. The germline V gene encodes CDR1 DFQATT and CDR2 SNEGSKA (reference sequence). V lost 3 bases to trimming and J lost 7 bases; unmatched junction nucleotides: 6. The CDR3 extends over 13 amino acids. In DNA, the CDR3 is TGCAGTGCTAGTTGGGACAGGGGATGGGAGCAGTACTTC. This codes for CSASWDRGWEQYF.

The V call is TRBV5-5, the J call TRBJ1-2; no clear D gene. Trimming pared 4 bases from V and 3 bases from J, leaving 13 bases between. CDR3 length: 14 amino acids. Germline V lookup: CDR1 SGHKS, CDR2 YYEKEE (reference sequence). In nucleotides, the CDR3 is TGTGCCAGCAGCCCGCGTGGGGAGGACTATGGCTACACCTTC. The encoded protein is CASSPRGEDYGYTF.

This chain's CDR3 is CASTLTSGVTSSYNEQFF. As DNA, the CDR3 is TGTGCCAGTACCCTGACTAGCGGGGTCACTAGCTCCTACAATGAGCAGTTCTTC. This chain links TRBV19 with TRBJ2-1; 11 nucleotides line up with TRBD2. CDR3 length equals 18 residues. From germline, CDR1 is LNHDA and CDR2 SQIVND (reference sequence). With V trimmed by 7 bases and J by 0 bases, 11 bases remained unmatched. Drawing the rest from reference TRBV19 and TRBJ2-1, the complete variable domain is DGGITQSPKYLFRKEGQNVTLSCEQNLNHDAMYWYRQDPGQGLRLIYYSQIVNDFQKGDIAEGYSVSREKKESFPLTVTSAQKNPTAFYLCASTLTSGVTSSYNEQFFGPGTRLTVL.

The chain links TRBV30 to TRBJ1-2; D not resolved. The CDR3 contains 11 residues. V was trimmed by 4 bases and J by 7 bases, leaving 10 bases between them. Germline values: CDR1 GTSNPN, CDR2 SVGIG (reference sequence). The CDR3: CAWMVDIGYTF. In nucleotides, the CDR3 is TGTGCCTGGATGGTCGACATTGGCTACACCTTC.